The 31 T cell receptor beta chains listed next were all sequenced from one sample in a study of blood T cell repertoires in COVID-19. Produced via immunoSEQ multiplex PCR; TCRdb's table is partial and in-frame only. The table lists about 280,000 clones, approximately 90% of them singletons. What was sequenced was peripheral blood. The receptors stem from a woman between 45 and 65 years old who had recovered from COVID-19.

This sequence joins TRBV28 and TRBJ1-1, with 7 nucleotides matching TRBD1. Unmatched junction bases numbered 9, after V lost 7 bases and J lost 4 bases. The length of the CDR3 is 14 residues. Germline CDR1 is MDHEN and CDR2 is SYDVKM. The CDR3 coding sequence is TGTGCCAGCACCTCGACAGGGAGATTCACTGAAGCTTTCTTT. Translated, it gives CASTSTGRFTEAFF.

The chain has TRBV19 and TRBJ2-7; 9 nucleotides line up with TRBD1. Trimming removed 4 bases from V and 0 bases from J; junction bases left unmatched: 7. Germline V gives CDR1 LNHDA, CDR2 SQIVND (reference sequence). CDR3 length equals 16 residues. The CDR3 DNA reads as TGTGCCAGTAGTAGTAAGAGACAGGGGGGCTCCTACGAGCAGTACTTC. This codes for CASSSKRQGGSYEQYF.

The J gene is TRBJ1-5, the V gene TRBV19; no reliable D call. CDR1 LNHDA and CDR2 SQIVND come from the germline V gene (reference sequence). The CDR3 extends over 13 amino acids. V lost 11 bases, J lost 7 bases, and 18 bases lay in between. The CDR3 region has the DNA TGTGCCTGCCGCGGCCCCGGGGAACAGCCCCAGCATTTT. This encodes CACRGPGEQPQHF.

The V and J genes are TRBV7-9 and TRBJ1-1, with 8 bases that match TRBD1. The CDR3 sequence is 12 residues long. Losses at the gene ends were 5 bases for V and 4 bases for J; bases not matched to a gene: 0. Germline CDR1 is SEHNR and CDR2 is FQNEAQ (reference sequence). CDR3 nucleotide sequence: TGTGCCAGCAGCCAGGGGGCCACTGAAGCTTTCTTT. Protein: CASSQGATEAFF.

Only one count was recorded for this clone. The V and J genes are TRBV5-1 and TRBJ1-6; tentative D call: TRBD1 (5 bases). Germline V gene lookup returns CDR1 SGHRS and CDR2 YFSETQ. Deletions cut 2 bases from V and 10 bases from J, with 13 bases between. The CDR3 length is 14 residues. The CDR3 loop is CASSFQGSNSPLHF. CDR3 sequence (DNA): TGCGCCAGCAGCTTCCAGGGTTCTAACTCACCCCTCCACTTT.

This chain joins TRBV7-2 and TRBJ1-1, with 9 bases aligning to TRBD1. This CDR3 has 13 amino acids. The V and J ends lost 4 bases and 10 bases, in that order; junction bases with no gene match: 7. Germline V gene lookup returns CDR1 SGHTA and CDR2 FQGNSA. CDR3 sequence (DNA): TGTGCCAGCAGCTATTACCGACAGGGGGTAGCTTTCTTT. Amino acids: CASSYYRQGVAFF.

The V gene is TRBV24-1, the J gene TRBJ2-5; D is undetermined. V was clipped by 3 bases and J by 5 bases, with 15 bases between them. Per the germline V gene, CDR1 is KGHDR and CDR2 is SFDVKD. The CDR3 consists of 15 residues. Here the CDR3 reads CATSDDDTFVETQYF. CDR3 DNA: TGTGCCACCAGTGATGATGACACCTTCGTCGAGACCCAGTACTTC.

This clone was seen a handful of times. The genes are TRBV6-2 or TRBV6-3 and TRBJ2-7; no clear D. This CDR3 has 13 residues. CDR1 is MNHEY and CDR2 is SVGEGT in the germline V gene. Trimming took 2 bases from V and 6 from J, leaving 11 bases between them. CDR3 in amino acids: CASSYSIGREQYF. The CDR3 DNA reads as TGTGCCAGCAGTTACAGCATTGGGCGCGAGCAGTACTTC.

This clone was seen once. The chain links TRBV29-1 to TRBJ1-2; 9 bases map to TRBD1. Losses at the gene ends were 4 bases for V and 3 bases for J; bases not matched to a gene: 3. The CDR3 has 13 amino acids. CDR1 is SQVTM and CDR2 is ANQGSEA in the germline V gene. The CDR3 sequence is CSVVGDRDYGYTF. The DNA for the CDR3 is TGCAGCGTTGTTGGGGACAGGGACTATGGCTACACCTTC.

Many counts were recorded for this clone. The chain carries TRBV7-3 and TRBJ1-6; D is undetermined. Germline V gives CDR1 SGHTA, CDR2 FQGTGA. The CDR3 runs 15 residues. V lost 5 bases to trimming and J lost 4 bases, with 12 bases between them. The CDR3 nucleotides are TGTGCCAGCAGCGAAAGTGGCCTGTATAATTCACCCCTCCACTTT. Translating it yields CASSESGLYNSPLHF.

This clone was counted a single time. CDR3 DNA: TGTGCCAGCAGTTATGGGACAGGAACCTACTATGGCTACACCTTC. Protein product: CASSYGTGTYYGYTF. The rearrangement uses TRBV6-2 or TRBV6-3 and TRBJ1-2; TRBD1 aligns across 8 bases. The germline gives CDR1 MNHEY, CDR2 SVGEGT. The CDR3 contains 15 residues. V was clipped by 3 bases and J by 3 bases; unmatched bases: 6.

The V gene is TRBV5-6, the J gene TRBJ1-6; the match to TRBD1 covers 8 bases. J lost 6 bases, V lost 3 bases, and 5 bases had no gene match. Germline V gene data show CDR1 as SGHDT and CDR2 as YYEEEE. This CDR3 is 15 amino acids long. The CDR3 coding sequence is TGTGCCAGCAGCTCCAACGACAGGGGTAATTCACCCCTCCACTTT. It codes for CASSSNDRGNSPLHF.

The chain couples TRBV19 to TRBJ1-2; D is ambiguous. This CDR3 is built from 13 residues. Between the trimmed V and J ends, which lost 3 bases and 8 bases, there was a span of 13 bases. CDR1 is LNHDA, CDR2 SQIVND, per germline (reference sequence). CDR3 sequence: CASSIAQAVGYTF. In nucleotides, the CDR3 is TGTGCCAGTAGTATTGCTCAGGCCGTGGGCTACACCTTC.

The chain recombines TRBV19 with TRBJ1-5, with unresolved D. The germline V gene encodes CDR1 LNHDA and CDR2 SQIVND (reference sequence). Trimming left V 6 bases short and J 11 bases short, with 11 bases between. CDR3 length: 11 amino acids. CDR3 in amino acids: CASRHGRSQHF. Here the CDR3 DNA reads TGTGCCAGTAGGCATGGGAGGTCCCAGCATTTT.

The chain recombines TRBV6-5 with TRBJ1-2; unclear D gene. Germline values: CDR1 MNHEY, CDR2 SVGAGI. The CDR3 totals 15 residues. With 2 bases removed from V and 4 bases from J, the gap between germline ends came to 14 bases. The CDR3 sequence: CASSYRLTRSYGYTF. The CDR3 DNA follows: TGTGCCAGCAGTTACCGACTTACTAGAAGCTATGGCTACACCTTC.

With respect to this clone: Being one base from a much bigger clone, this may be a read error. This chain uses TRBV7-3 with TRBJ2-1, with 11 bases fitting TRBD2. CDR1 and CDR2 from the germline V gene are SGHTA and FQGTGA. CDR3 length: 15 amino acids. After removal of 3 bases from V and 6 bases from J, the junction contained 4 bases not matched to a gene. CDR3 in DNA: TGTGCCAGCAGCTTTAGCGGGGGGGCAGGCAATGAGCAGTTCTTC. It is translated as CASSFSGGAGNEQFF. The full variable domain, rest sourced from reference TRBV7-3 and TRBJ2-1, is GAGVSQTPSNKVTEKGKYVELRCDPISGHTALYWYRQSLGQGPEFLIYFQGTGAADDSGLPNDRFFAVRPEGSVSTLKIQRTERGDSAVYLCASSFSGGAGNEQFFGPGTRLTVL.

The chain combines TRBV18 with TRBJ2-6, with 16 bases lining up with TRBD2. The trim removed 3 bases at V and 0 bases at J, leaving 8 bases unmatched. Germline assignment: CDR1 KGHSH and CDR2 LQKENI. CDR3 size: 21 residues. CDR3 in amino acids: CASSPTLGTSGRASGANVLTF. The CDR3 DNA sequence: TGTGCCAGCTCACCTACTTTGGGGACTAGCGGGAGGGCCTCTGGGGCCAACGTCCTGACTTTC.

J is TRBJ2-5 and V is TRBV4-1; tentatively, D is TRBD2 (5 bases). The CDR3 length is 14 residues. Germline CDR1 reads MGHRA; CDR2 reads YSYEKL. Trimming removed 0 bases from V and 5 bases from J, with 10 bases in between. The CDR3 is CASSQESLAETQYF. CDR3 DNA sequence: TGCGCCAGCAGCCAAGAATCCTTAGCGGAGACCCAGTACTTC.

The V and J genes are TRBV9 and TRBJ2-3, with D perhaps TRBD2 (5 bases). The CDR3 contains 13 residues. Germline V lookup: CDR1 SGDLS, CDR2 YYNGEE. Deletions cut 5 bases from V and 3 bases from J, with 10 bases between. CDR3: CASSTSFTDTQYF. DNA of the CDR3: TGTGCCAGCAGTACTAGTTTTACAGATACGCAGTATTTT. Filled out from reference TRBV9 and TRBJ2-3, the complete variable domain reads DSGVTQTPKHLITATGQRVTLRCSPRSGDLSVYWYQQSLDQGLQFLIQYYNGEERAKGNILERFSAQQFPDLHSELNLSSLELGDSALYFCASSTSFTDTQYFGPGTRLTVL.

This chain links TRBV10-3 with TRBJ2-2, with TRBD2 matching over 11 bases. CDR1 ENHRY and CDR2 SYGVKD come from the germline V gene. The CDR3 is made up of 14 amino acids. V lost 7 bases to trimming and J lost 3 bases; unmatched junction nucleotides: 1. CDR3 region: CAIKTSGDTGELFF. CDR3 nucleotides: TGTGCCATCAAGACTAGCGGGGACACCGGGGAGCTGTTTTTT.

The rearrangement joins TRBV6-5 to TRBJ2-7, with TRBD2 matching 11 bases. Germline CDR1 is MNHEY and CDR2 is SVGAGI. The CDR3 has 13 amino acids. V lost 6 bases, J lost 3 bases, and 1 base stayed unmatched. CDR3 loop: CASRLAGDYEQYF. CDR3 nucleotides: TGTGCCAGCAGACTAGCGGGAGACTACGAGCAGTACTTC.

The V and J genes are TRBV4-1 and TRBJ1-1; a possible D gene is TRBD1 (5 bases). V was shortened by 1 base and J by 2 bases, with 11 bases between the two germline ends. CDR3 length: 15 amino acids. CDR1 and CDR2 from the germline V gene are MGHRA and YSYEKL. CDR3 residues: CASSQVQGRNTEAFF. The CDR3 DNA is TGCGCCAGCAGCCAAGTGCAGGGTCGAAACACTGAAGCTTTCTTT.

J is TRBJ2-1 and V is TRBV4-3, with 13 nucleotides matching TRBD2. The CDR3 runs 19 residues. Trimming at V came to 0 bases and at J to 7 bases, leaving 12 bases not matched to a gene. The germline V gene has CDR1 LGHNA and CDR2 YSLEER. CDR3 nucleotide sequence: TGCGCCAGCAGCCAAGATCCGGCACTAGCGGGGGGGCCTAGGAATGAGCAGTTCTTC. Its protein product is CASSQDPALAGGPRNEQFF.

This chain links TRBV5-1 with TRBJ2-5; TRBD2 aligns across 13 bases. The trim removed 4 bases at V and 5 bases at J, leaving 11 bases unmatched. CDR1 and CDR2 from the germline V gene are SGHRS and YFSETQ. This CDR3 region has 17 residues. The CDR3 protein is CASSPGLAGPMSETQYF. In DNA, the CDR3 is TGCGCCAGCAGCCCGGGACTAGCGGGGCCGATGTCCGAGACCCAGTACTTC.

This clone was counted many times. The V gene is TRBV7-9, the J gene TRBJ2-1; no definite D call. Germline-derived CDR1 and CDR2 are SEHNR and FQNEAQ (reference sequence). This CDR3 region has 13 residues. V lost 6 bases, J lost 6 bases, and 12 bases lay in between. The CDR3 here is CASSSLLGNEQFF. CDR3 coding DNA: TGTGCCAGCAGTTCTCTCCTCGGCAATGAGCAGTTCTTC.

This chain connects TRBV21-1 to TRBJ1-3; the table's TRBD1 call for D was not verified on the DNA. TRBV21-1 is deemed a pseudogene. There are 16 residues in the CDR3. In nucleotides, the CDR3 is TGTGCCAGCAGCCCACCGGACAGGGGGCTGGGAAACACCATATATTTT. Encoded protein: CASSPPDRGLGNTIYF.

This clone was observed a few times. The same CDR3 is also encoded by other DNA sequences in this sample. V and J are TRBV11-2 and TRBJ1-1, with D hard to call. With 3 bases removed from V and 2 bases from J, the gap between germline ends came to 7 bases. Germline assignment: CDR1 SGHAT and CDR2 FQNNGV. The CDR3 covers 13 residues. CDR3 DNA sequence: TGTGCCAGCAGCTTTAGCGGAAACACTGAAGCTTTCTTT. Protein sequence: CASSFSGNTEAFF.

The genes are TRBV5-1 and TRBJ1-2; D possibly corresponds to TRBD1 (5 bases). This CDR3 is built from 13 residues. Trimming took 4 bases from V and 7 from J, leaving 14 bases between them. Germline V gene sequence: CDR1 SGHRS, CDR2 YFSETQ. CDR3 sequence (DNA): TGCGCCAGCAGCACCGACAGTCTGACTGGCTACACCTTC. Residues: CASSTDSLTGYTF.

As to this clone: Other DNA sequences in this sample translate to the same CDR3. The chain carries TRBV6-2 or TRBV6-3 and TRBJ1-5; D ambiguous. From germline, CDR1 is MNHEY and CDR2 SVGEGT. CDR3 length: 14 residues. Trimming shortened V by 3 bases and J by 0 bases, and 6 bases separated the two germline ends. The CDR3: CASSYSGSNQPQHF. The CDR3 region has the DNA TGTGCCAGCAGTTATTCGGGTAGCAATCAGCCCCAGCATTTT.

The CDR3 here is CASSPAFPRNEQFF. The CDR3 coding sequence is TGTGCCAGCTCACCGGCTTTCCCCCGCAATGAGCAGTTCTTC. This chain joins TRBV18 and TRBJ2-1, with D uncertain. CDR1 and CDR2 (germline): KGHSH, LQKENI. Between the trimmed V and J ends, which lost 3 bases and 6 bases, there was a span of 12 bases. The CDR3 loop spans 14 amino acids.

A few counts support this clone. V usage is TRBV5-6 and J usage is TRBJ2-3, with 9 nucleotides matching TRBD2. The CDR3 extends over 17 amino acids. CDR1 and CDR2 from the germline V gene are SGHDT and YYEEEE. The V and J ends lost 1 base and 0 bases, in that order; junction bases with no gene match: 6. The chain's CDR3 is CASSLSGGQSSTDTQYF. CDR3 sequence (DNA): TGTGCCAGCAGCTTGAGCGGGGGGCAATCTAGCACAGATACGCAGTATTTT.